Listed here is a single T cell receptor (beta chain). Its antigen is undetermined. TCRdb's copy holds only in-frame clones and misses some; the assay was immunoSEQ multiplex PCR. The repertoire consists of around 350,000 clones, with around 67% occurring once and the leading ten covering less than 11%. Subsets obtained from CD4+ cells comprised CD45RA+ naive and CD45RA-negative memory cells. This record belongs to a study of shared clonotypes between healthy human individuals. Findings and limits, study-wide: Richness estimates generally favored naive over memory subsets.

The CDR3 loop spans 13 amino acids. CDR1 is MDHEN, CDR2 SYDVKM, per germline. Trimming left V 3 bases short and J 8 bases short, with 10 bases between. This sequence joins TRBV28 and TRBJ1-4; D is perhaps TRBD1 (5 bases). The clonotype was recovered from a man aged 25 to 45 in good health. Sequencing used memory CD4+ T cells sorted from blood. Subset defined: CD45RA-negative fraction. This CDR3 reads CASSLVWGEKLFF. The CDR3 coding sequence is TGTGCCAGCAGTTTGGTCTGGGGGGAAAAACTGTTTTTT.